This T cell receptor beta chain was recovered during a study of beta chain features in type 1 diabetes. Broader study findings: Type 1 diabetes patients had TCRB CDR3s that were shorter (moderately but significantly so) in all four CD4+ subsets. Insertions were fewer and deletions more numerous at VDJ junctions in type 1 diabetes patients.

Every bit of the isolated RNA underwent reverse transcription, so sequencing read expressed TCRB transcripts. The data were produced by immunoSEQ multiplex PCR, yet TCRdb's version contains in-frame clones alone and is incomplete. Of 140,000 to 150,000 clones in the sample, approximately 13% were seen once. Comment on this clone: What it binds is not known.

The CDR3 sequence is 14 residues long. Per the germline V gene, CDR1 is MNHEY and CDR2 is SMNVEV (reference sequence). With 3 bases removed from V and 7 bases from J, the gap between germline ends came to 13 bases. V usage is TRBV27 and J usage is TRBJ1-5; D is unclear. The source is a man between 18 and 29 years old with type 1 diabetes. What was sequenced was central memory CD4+ T cells from blood. The CDR3 loop reads CASSFTGIGQPQHF. The DNA of the CDR3 is TGTGCCAGCAGTTTTACGGGGATCGGACAGCCCCAGCATTTT.